One and the same sample provided the 2 T cell receptor beta chains below, sequenced in a study of cytomegalovirus exposure and HLA in healthy donors. Measured with immunoSEQ multiplex PCR; TCRdb has only the in-frame clones, and not every one. The table records 200,000 or so clones, 75% to 85% of them present only once. The sequencing sample was made of PBMCs. Receptors originate from a woman in her 30s in good health and CMV-seropositive.

The chain is built from TRBV29-1 and TRBJ2-7; 8 nucleotides align to TRBD1. The length of the CDR3 is 13 residues. The germline gives CDR1 SQVTM, CDR2 ANQGSEA. J gave up 1 base and V 4 bases, and 3 bases lay outside the gene matches. The CDR3 loop reads CSVARTGSYEQYF. CDR3 sequence (DNA): TGCAGCGTTGCCCGGACAGGGTCCTACGAGCAGTACTTC.

The chain combines TRBV2 with TRBJ2-1; the match to TRBD2 covers 11 bases. Per the germline V gene, CDR1 is SNHLY and CDR2 is FYNNEI. V was pared by 4 bases and J by 4 bases, with 9 bases of the junction left unmatched. The CDR3 is made up of 17 amino acids. This CDR3 reads CASSGGVAGGIYNEQFF. The CDR3 DNA reads as TGTGCCAGCAGTGGAGGGGTAGCGGGAGGGATTTACAATGAGCAGTTCTTC.